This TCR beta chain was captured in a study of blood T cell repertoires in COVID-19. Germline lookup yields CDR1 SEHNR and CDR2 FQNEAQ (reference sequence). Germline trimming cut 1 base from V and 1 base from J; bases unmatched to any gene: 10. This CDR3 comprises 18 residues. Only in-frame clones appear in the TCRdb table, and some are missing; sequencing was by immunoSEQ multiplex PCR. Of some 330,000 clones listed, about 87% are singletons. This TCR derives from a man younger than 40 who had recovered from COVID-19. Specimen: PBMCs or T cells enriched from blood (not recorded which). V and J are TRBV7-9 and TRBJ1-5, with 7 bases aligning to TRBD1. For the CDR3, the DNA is TGTGCCAGCAGCTTAGGAGCAGGGGGTCTAGGGAGCAATCAGCCCCAGCATTTT. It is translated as CASSLGAGGLGSNQPQHF.